Sequencing of this T cell receptor beta chain was carried out in a study of pediatric ulcerative colitis. The V gene lost 5 bases and the J gene lost 1 base, with 10 bases spanning the gap. Germline CDR1 SEHNR, CDR2 FQNEAQ (reference sequence). The length of the CDR3 is 14 residues. The repertoire was sequenced with immunoSEQ multiplex PCR; TCRdb's copy has only in-frame clones and lacks some. The table records 30,000 to 40,000 clones, roughly four fifths of them present only once. Ulcerative colitis patients received no immunosuppressive medication before the diagnostic colonoscopy. The origin of this receptor is a boy aged 5-17 years with severe ulcerative colitis. Sequenced: blood. This rearrangement joins TRBV7-9 to TRBJ2-3; tentatively, D is TRBD2 (5 bases). CDR3 nucleotides: TGTGCCAGCAGCCCCCGGAGGCGCACAGATACGCAGTATTTT. It translates to CASSPRRRTDTQYF.